The rows below give T cell receptor beta chains drawn from one sample of a study of T cells expressing NK-cell markers. TCRdb reprocessed the 5' RACE reads and stores each CDR3 protein as one record, lacking DNA. The ten top clones account for 7.3%, within a sample of 400,000 to 500,000 distinct CDR3 sequences. Sequenced: blood T cells: a sorted CD56 or NKG2C T cell subset, CD4+ or CD8+ T cells, or bulk PBMC T cells (not recorded which). The receptors were sampled from a woman aged 18 to 75 in good health. Each CDR3 is given with its conserved first and last residue. Each record gives: J gene, V gene, CDR3 protein.

TRBJ2-7,TRBV28,CASSPTLGGYEQYF
TRBJ2-5,TRBV7-3,CASSPTSGRPETQYF
TRBJ2-3,TRBV7-2,CASSTQLADTQYF
TRBJ1-2,TRBV20-1,CSAREPGSQGGYTF
TRBJ2-7,TRBV7-2,CASSLGPSDYYEQYF
TRBJ1-2,TRBV6-2/TRBV6-3,CATAERAHYGYTF
TRBJ2-1,TRBV5-1,CASTGTGGYNEQFF
TRBJ2-6,TRBV9,CASSPGQGASGANVLTF
TRBJ1-5,TRBV4-2,CASSQVSGRVADSNQPQHF
TRBJ2-7,TRBV7-9,CASSLFPRDSLSYEQYF
TRBJ2-1,TRBV12-3/TRBV12-4,CASSFPNDGSSYNEQFF